Listed here are 29 T cell receptor beta chains from one sample, sequenced in a study of CD8+ T cells in alopecia areata. Reverse transcribed after extraction, RNA yielded cDNA as the sequencing template. The table came from immunoSEQ multiplex PCR; TCRdb's copy has only in-frame clones and leaves some out. There are about 110,000 clones in the sample; roughly three fifths occur only once, and roughly an eighth lies in the top ten. The treatment denotes: oral pan-JAK inhibitor, 5-10 mg twice daily. The starting material was CD8+ T cells sorted from blood, obtained at week 24, from a patient treated with tofacitinib. The receptors derive from a human donor with alopecia areata.

The chain has TRBV27 and TRBJ1-6; D may be TRBD1 (6 bases). The germline CDR1 and CDR2 sequences are MNHEY and SMNVEV (reference sequence). V dropped 3 bases and J dropped 5 bases, with 14 bases sitting between them. The length of the CDR3 is 16 residues. The CDR3 bases are TGTGCCAGCAGTTTTCAAGGGTACAGGGATAATTCACCCCTCCACTTT. It translates to CASSFQGYRDNSPLHF.

The rearrangement joins TRBV25-1 to TRBJ1-1; D perhaps matches TRBD1 (5 bases). The CDR3 spans 15 residues. Per germline, CDR1 MGHDK and CDR2 SYGVNS. Trimming took off 6 bases at V and 2 bases at J, with 16 bases between the two ends. DNA of the CDR3: TGTGCCAGCAGGGGGGTCCGGGGCGTCAACACTGAAGCTTTCTTT. Its protein product is CASRGVRGVNTEAFF. Together with reference TRBV25-1 and TRBJ1-1, the CDR3 gives the full variable domain: EADIYQTPRYLVIGTGKKITLECSQTMGHDKMYWYQQDPGMELHLIHYSYGVNSTEKGDLSSESTVSRIRTEHFPLTLESARPSHTSQYLCASRGVRGVNTEAFFGQGTRLTVV.

This clone occurred a few times. CDR3: CASSLVALAGAGEQFF. The DNA of the CDR3 is TGTGCCAGCAGCTTAGTAGCGCTAGCGGGGGCGGGTGAGCAGTTCTTC. J is TRBJ2-1 and V is TRBV11-2, with 10 bases that match TRBD2. Losses at the gene ends were 1 base for V and 9 bases for J; bases not matched to a gene: 9. Germline CDR1 is SGHAT and CDR2 is FQNNGV. The length of the CDR3 is 16 residues.

V is TRBV4-3 and J is TRBJ1-6; D is unresolved. This CDR3 is 15 amino acids long. Trimming left V 0 bases short and J 10 bases short, with 13 bases between. Germline V gives CDR1 LGHNA, CDR2 YSLEER. The CDR3 nucleotides are TGCGCCAGCAGCCAAGATGTGGCCGTCCTATCACCCCTCCACTTT. Translated: CASSQDVAVLSPLHF.

This clone was found once. CDR3 sequence (DNA): TGTGCCAGCAGTTGGGACAGACAAGAGACCCAGTACTTC. It yields the protein CASSWDRQETQYF. The chain is built from TRBV6-5 and TRBJ2-5; 7 bases are a match to TRBD1. The CDR3 is made up of 13 amino acids. J was trimmed by 2 bases and V by 4 bases; bases with no gene match: 1. Germline-derived CDR1 and CDR2 are MNHEY and SVGAGI.

The V and J genes are TRBV6-1 and TRBJ2-1, with a possible D match to TRBD1 (6 bases). Germline-derived CDR1 and CDR2 are MNHNS and SASEGT. The CDR3 length is 13 residues. The ends were cut back, 5 bases at V and 8 bases at J, with 13 bases in the middle. CDR3 in DNA: TGTGCCAGCAGTTCTAGTGAGGGGGATGAGCAGTTCTTC. Its protein product is CASSSSEGDEQFF.

The CDR3 region is CASSIAGAYGYTF. For the CDR3, the DNA is TGTGCCAGCAGCATCGCAGGGGCCTATGGCTACACCTTC. The chain couples TRBV7-9 to TRBJ1-2; D possibly corresponds to TRBD1 (6 bases). The CDR3 has 13 residues. Germline V gives CDR1 SEHNR, CDR2 FQNEAQ (reference sequence). The V gene lost 5 bases and the J gene lost 4 bases, with 11 bases spanning the gap. Drawing the rest from reference TRBV7-9 and TRBJ1-2, the complete variable domain is DTGVSQNPRHKITKRGQNVTFRCDPISEHNRLYWYRQTLGQGPEFLTYFQNEAQLEKSRLLSDRFSAERPKGSFSTLEIQRTEQGDSAMYLCASSIAGAYGYTFGSGTRLTVV.

The table lists this clone with a few counts. The gene calls are TRBV7-3 and TRBJ2-2; TRBD2 might be the D (6 bases). The germline V gene has CDR1 SGHTA and CDR2 FQGTGA. The CDR3 loop spans 14 amino acids. V gave up 11 bases and J gave up 0 bases, with 13 bases separating them. In nucleotides, the CDR3 is TGTGCCGCCGGGGGTCTAGCGAACACCGGGGAGCTGTTTTTT. The encoded protein is CAAGGLANTGELFF.

A single count supports this clone. The chain joins TRBV6-5 to TRBJ1-1; TRBD1 agrees at 7 bases. The length of the CDR3 is 14 residues. V lost 0 bases to trimming and J lost 5 bases; unmatched junction nucleotides: 3. CDR1 MNHEY and CDR2 SVGAGI come from the germline V gene. The CDR3 here is CASSYSGGGTEAFF. CDR3 sequence (DNA): TGTGCCAGCAGTTACTCAGGGGGCGGGACTGAAGCTTTCTTT.

The chain recombines TRBV4-1 with TRBJ1-2; D is ambiguous. Trimming left V 4 bases short and J 5 bases short, with 11 bases between. The V gene's germline CDR1 is MGHRA and CDR2 YSYEKL. This CDR3 contains 13 residues. DNA of the CDR3: TGCGCCAGCAGCCGAGAATTTCCTTATGGCTACACCTTC. Protein: CASSREFPYGYTF.

On this clone itself: Other DNA sequences in this specimen translate into the identical CDR3. The CDR3 sequence is CASSPRGAYEQYF. As DNA, the CDR3 is TGTGCCAGCAGTCCGCGGGGGGCTTACGAGCAGTACTTC. J is TRBJ2-7 and V is TRBV6-5; TRBD2 agrees at 8 bases. CDR3 length: 13 residues. Germline-derived CDR1 and CDR2 are MNHEY and SVGAGI. After removal of 5 bases from V and 4 bases from J, the junction contained 4 bases not matched to a gene.

This rearrangement joins TRBV27 to TRBJ2-7; D may be TRBD1 (6 bases). The V gene's germline CDR1 is MNHEY and CDR2 SMNVEV (reference sequence). The ends were cut back, 0 bases at V and 1 base at J, with 13 bases in the middle. The CDR3 spans 16 residues. Here the CDR3 reads CASSLSKGQISYEQYF. In DNA form, the CDR3 reads TGTGCCAGCAGTTTATCCAAAGGACAGATTTCCTACGAGCAGTACTTC.

The chain carries TRBV7-6 and TRBJ1-4; D ambiguous. CDR1 is SGHVS and CDR2 is FNYEAQ in the germline V gene. V dropped 1 base and J dropped 8 bases, with 8 bases sitting between them. The CDR3 totals 13 residues. CDR3 sequence: CASSLESGEKLFF. The CDR3 DNA sequence: TGTGCCAGCAGCTTAGAGTCCGGCGAAAAACTGTTTTTT. Variable domain in full (rest from reference TRBV7-6 and TRBJ1-4): GAGVSQSPRYKVTKRGQDVALRCDPISGHVSLYWYRQALGQGPEFLTYFNYEAQQDKSGLPNDRFSAERPEGSISTLTIQRTEQRDSAMYRCASSLESGEKLFFGSGTQLSVL.

This rearrangement joins TRBV4-1 to TRBJ2-7, with D uncertain. The CDR3 runs to 14 residues. V was pared by 1 base and J by 0 bases, with 7 bases between. Germline CDR1 reads MGHRA; CDR2 reads YSYEKL. The CDR3 DNA reads as TGCGCCAGCAGCCAAGCGGTAGCCTCCTACGAGCAGTACTTC. Protein product: CASSQAVASYEQYF.

The V gene is TRBV10-3, the J gene TRBJ1-6, with a possible D match to TRBD1 (6 bases). The CDR3 extends over 13 amino acids. Looked up from germline, CDR1 is ENHRY and CDR2 is SYGVKD. V was pared by 7 bases and J by 10 bases, with 14 bases between. The CDR3 DNA is TGTGCCATCACCCTGGACAGTCGATCACCCCTCCACTTT. Residues: CAITLDSRSPLHF.

V and J are TRBV7-2 and TRBJ2-7, with 8 bases lining up with TRBD1. CDR1 and CDR2 from the germline V gene are SGHTA and FQGNSA. V shed 0 bases, J shed 4 bases, and the junction held 14 bases outside the gene matches. The CDR3 is made up of 18 amino acids. The CDR3 loop is CASSLALGQGAEGYEQYF. In nucleotides, the CDR3 is TGTGCCAGCAGCTTAGCGCTAGGACAGGGTGCCGAGGGATACGAGCAGTACTTC.

The chain employs TRBV4-3 and TRBJ2-1; 10 bases map to TRBD1. CDR3 size: 15 residues. CDR1 and CDR2 from the germline V gene are LGHNA and YSLEER. The V gene end was trimmed by 2 bases and the J gene end by 4 bases; junction bases not matched to a gene: 2. CDR3 region: CASSQPGQGYNEQFF. In DNA form, the CDR3 reads TGCGCCAGCAGCCAACCGGGACAGGGGTACAATGAGCAGTTCTTC.

This chain joins TRBV5-1 and TRBJ2-2; TRBD1 or TRBD2 may be the D gene (6 bases each). Trimming took off 4 bases at V and 7 bases at J, with 17 bases between the two ends. Germline V gene sequence: CDR1 SGHRS, CDR2 YFSETQ. The CDR3 runs to 15 residues. The CDR3: CASSQARGRSGELFF. The CDR3, as DNA: TGCGCCAGCAGCCAGGCCCGGGGGCGGAGCGGGGAGCTGTTTTTT.

This chain joins TRBV4-1 and TRBJ2-7; 8 bases map to TRBD2. The trim removed 4 bases at V and 5 bases at J, leaving 7 bases unmatched. CDR1 is MGHRA and CDR2 is YSYEKL in the germline V gene. The CDR3 has 14 residues. This chain's CDR3 is CASSPAGGADEQYF. As DNA, the CDR3 is TGCGCCAGCAGCCCGGCGGGGGGCGCGGACGAGCAGTACTTC.

V usage is TRBV9 and J usage is TRBJ2-1, with TRBD2 matching 7 bases. The CDR3 contains 14 residues. V lost 3 bases, J lost 8 bases, and 8 bases stayed unmatched. Germline V lookup: CDR1 SGDLS, CDR2 YYNGEE. The CDR3 DNA follows: TGTGCCAGCAGCGAGCGGGACTTGGTGTATGAGCAGTTCTTC. Amino acid sequence: CASSERDLVYEQFF. The complete variable domain, with remaining parts taken from reference TRBV9 and TRBJ2-1, reads DSGVTQTPKHLITATGQRVTLRCSPRSGDLSVYWYQQSLDQGLQFLIQYYNGEERAKGNILERFSAQQFPDLHSELNLSSLELGDSALYFCASSERDLVYEQFFGPGTRLTVL.

V and J are TRBV27 and TRBJ2-7; TRBD1 is a possible D gene (5 bases). The CDR3 is 15 residues long. Germline V gives CDR1 MNHEY, CDR2 SMNVEV (reference sequence). Trimming shortened V by 5 bases and J by 7 bases, and 21 bases separated the two germline ends. Here the CDR3 reads CASSANRRQYGEQYF. CDR3 sequence (DNA): TGTGCCAGCAGTGCGAACAGGAGACAATACGGAGAGCAGTACTTC.

The chain links TRBV29-1 to TRBJ2-1, with 8 bases that match TRBD1. Per germline, CDR1 SQVTM and CDR2 ANQGSEA. V trimming: 5 bases; J trimming: 6 bases; junction bases outside the gene matches: 12. This CDR3 contains 15 residues. In DNA form, the CDR3 reads TGCAGCGTTTGCTACCAGGGGGCGGTTTGCAATGAGCAGTTCTTC. Translating gives CSVCYQGAVCNEQFF.

The chain has TRBV6-5 and TRBJ1-2; D is unresolved. From germline, CDR1 is MNHEY and CDR2 SVGAGI. V gave up 0 bases and J gave up 1 base, with 9 bases separating them. This CDR3 has 15 amino acids. The DNA of the CDR3 is TGTGCCAGCAGTTACTCGCCAGCGTATAACTATGGCTACACCTTC. This translates into CASSYSPAYNYGYTF.

This clone was seen only once. The chain employs TRBV19 and TRBJ2-7, with a weak D call TRBD2 (6 bases). Between the trimmed V and J ends, which lost 10 bases and 5 bases, there was a span of 18 bases. The germline V gene has CDR1 LNHDA and CDR2 SQIVND (reference sequence). The CDR3 is 13 residues long. In DNA form, the CDR3 reads TGTGCCACCTCAGGGACCGGGGAGGACGAGCAGTACTTC. Encoded protein: CATSGTGEDEQYF. Filled out from reference TRBV19 and TRBJ2-7, the complete variable domain reads DGGITQSPKYLFRKEGQNVTLSCEQNLNHDAMYWYRQDPGQGLRLIYYSQIVNDFQKGDIAEGYSVSREKKESFPLTVTSAQKNPTAFYLCATSGTGEDEQYFGPGTRLTVT.

DNA of the CDR3: TGTGCCAGCAGCTTAGGAGTGACAGGGACCTACGAGCAGTACTTC. It is translated as CASSLGVTGTYEQYF. This chain joins TRBV7-9 and TRBJ2-7, with 7 bases lining up with TRBD1. The CDR3 has 15 residues. Trimming took 1 base from V and 2 from J; bases not matched to a gene: 5. Germline assignment: CDR1 SEHNR and CDR2 FQNEAQ (reference sequence).

The rearrangement uses TRBV2 and TRBJ2-7, with a possible D match to TRBD1 (6 bases). V lost 8 bases and J lost 0, with 11 bases in between. From germline, CDR1 is SNHLY and CDR2 FYNNEI. The CDR3 has 13 residues. CDR3 nucleotides: TGTGCCAGCTTGGGGGACAACTCCTACGAGCAGTACTTC. Translating gives CASLGDNSYEQYF.

The chain recombines TRBV15 with TRBJ1-2; D not certain. Germline V gene data show CDR1 as LNHNV and CDR2 as YYDKDF (reference sequence). Trimming cost V 0 bases and J 6 bases, with 11 bases left between them. The CDR3 runs to 14 residues. CDR3 in DNA: TGTGCCACCAGCAGAGAGACAAGGGCTGATGGCTACACCTTC. Amino acids: CATSRETRADGYTF. Filled out from reference TRBV15 and TRBJ1-2, the complete variable domain reads DAMVIQNPRYQVTQFGKPVTLSCSQTLNHNVMYWYQQKSSQAPKLLFHYYDKDFNNEADTPDNFQSRRPNTSFCFLDIRSPGLGDTAMYLCATSRETRADGYTFGSGTRLTVV.

CDR3 coding DNA: TGTGCCAGCAGCTGGGCAGGGGGTTGGGGCTACACCTTC. This codes for CASSWAGGWGYTF. This chain connects TRBV13 to TRBJ1-2; 7 bases match TRBD1. The CDR3 is 13 amino acids. From germline, CDR1 is PRHDT and CDR2 FYEKMQ (reference sequence). V shed 4 bases and J 8 bases; nucleotides not matched to a gene: 7.

This clone came up a few times. The chain uses TRBV25-1 and TRBJ1-1; no clear D. The CDR3 length is 13 residues. Germline V gives CDR1 MGHDK, CDR2 SYGVNS. With 1 base removed from V and 4 bases from J, the gap between germline ends came to 7 bases. Here the CDR3 reads CASSELGSTEAFF. The DNA for the CDR3 is TGTGCCAGCAGTGAATTGGGCAGCACTGAAGCTTTCTTT.